What follows are 27 T cell receptor beta chains derived from one specimen sequenced in a study of cytomegalovirus exposure and HLA in healthy donors. PCR involved 60 Vbeta and 13 Jbeta primers. Repertoires were generated with immunoSEQ multiplex PCR, while TCRdb's copy carries only in-frame clones and drops some. The profile shows around 150,000 clones, around four fifths of them singletons. The material sequenced was PBMCs. Receptors originate from a man aged 50 to 59 in good health and CMV-seropositive.

The J gene is TRBJ2-5, the V gene TRBV5-1; D is unresolved. V lost 4 bases, J lost 2 bases, and 12 bases lay in between. This CDR3 region has 14 residues. Germline V lookup: CDR1 SGHRS, CDR2 YFSETQ. The CDR3 sequence: CASSPLQFQETQYF. The CDR3 DNA follows: TGCGCCAGCAGCCCGTTACAATTTCAAGAGACCCAGTACTTC.

This rearrangement joins TRBV6-5 to TRBJ1-1; D call uncertain. This CDR3 spans 15 amino acids. Germline CDR1 MNHEY, CDR2 SVGAGI. Trimming took off 2 bases at V and 0 bases at J, with 10 bases between the two ends. The CDR3 protein is CASSYMFEMNTEAFF. DNA of the CDR3: TGTGCCAGCAGTTACATGTTTGAGATGAACACTGAAGCTTTCTTT.

J is TRBJ2-2 and V is TRBV7-2; D remains unclear. The CDR3 is 14 amino acids. With 6 bases removed from V and 4 bases from J, the gap between germline ends came to 12 bases. The germline CDR1 and CDR2 sequences are SGHTA and FQGNSA. CDR3 in amino acids: CASRPPLATGELFF. In DNA form, the CDR3 reads TGTGCCAGCAGGCCTCCTTTAGCCACCGGGGAGCTGTTTTTT. Looking up the rest from reference TRBV7-2 and TRBJ2-2 gives the full variable domain: GAGVSQSPSNKVTEKGKDVELRCDPISGHTALYWYRQSLGQGLEFLIYFQGNSAPDKSGLPSDRFSAERTGGSVSTLTIQRTQQEDSAVYLCASRPPLATGELFFGEGSRLTVL.

V gene TRBV5-4 combines with J gene TRBJ1-2, with 9 bases identical to TRBD1. V lost 3 bases, J lost 4 bases, and 7 bases stayed unmatched. Germline CDR1 and CDR2: SGHNT and YYREEE (reference sequence). This CDR3 spans 15 amino acids. CDR3 in DNA: TGTGCCAGCAGCTCACAGGGGGCGCTGCCCTATGGCTACACCTTC. It is translated as CASSSQGALPYGYTF.

This clone was detected only a few times. The CDR3: CASSPTGVSDTEAFF. The DNA of the CDR3 is TGTGCCAGCTCACCCACCGGGGTATCGGACACTGAAGCTTTCTTT. The V call is TRBV18, the J call TRBJ1-1; D not resolved. The V and J ends lost 3 bases and 3 bases respectively, with 14 bases between them. This CDR3 is built from 15 residues. Germline loops: CDR1 KGHSH, CDR2 LQKENI.

The rearrangement uses TRBV28 and TRBJ2-7; D may be TRBD2 (6 bases). V shed 7 bases and J shed 3 bases, with 13 bases lying between them. The CDR3 has 13 residues. Per the germline V gene, CDR1 is MDHEN and CDR2 is SYDVKM. The CDR3: CASTGVTSYEQYF. Written as DNA, the CDR3 is TGTGCCAGCACGGGAGTCACCAGCTACGAGCAGTACTTC.

This chain links TRBV10-3 with TRBJ1-1, with 9 bases aligning to TRBD1. V shed 5 bases, J shed 8 bases, and the junction held 9 bases outside the gene matches. CDR1 and CDR2 from the germline V gene are ENHRY and SYGVKD. The CDR3 sequence is 14 residues long. The CDR3 DNA is TGTGCCATCAGTCGGGACAGGGTGGATTTCGAAGCTTTCTTT. It is translated as CAISRDRVDFEAFF.

The chain couples TRBV29-1 to TRBJ1-3; a weak D match, TRBD1 (5 bases). The length of the CDR3 is 18 residues. Trimming cost V 2 bases and J 4 bases, with 24 bases left between them. Germline lookup yields CDR1 SQVTM and CDR2 ANQGSEA. Here the CDR3 DNA reads TGCAGCGTTGAAAGAATAAGCCCACCCCGGTCAGGGGGAAACACCATATATTTT. Translated: CSVERISPPRSGGNTIYF.

The gene calls are TRBV28 and TRBJ2-7; 7 nucleotides line up with TRBD1. Germline lookup yields CDR1 MDHEN and CDR2 SYDVKM. Trimming at V came to 0 bases and at J to 6 bases, leaving 8 bases not matched to a gene. This CDR3 comprises 15 residues. CDR3 sequence reads: CASSLWTTGIGEQYF. The CDR3 DNA sequence: TGTGCCAGCAGTTTATGGACGACAGGGATAGGCGAGCAGTACTTC. Full variable domain (outside the CDR3, taken from reference TRBV28 and TRBJ2-7): DVKVTQSSRYLVKRTGEKVFLECVQDMDHENMFWYRQDPGLGLRLIYFSYDVKMKEKGDIPEGYSVSREKKERFSLILESASTNQTSMYLCASSLWTTGIGEQYFGPGTRLTVT.

This chain joins TRBV5-1 and TRBJ2-1; D is undetermined. The CDR3 is 14 amino acids. V shed 0 bases and J shed 6 bases, with 10 bases lying between them. The germline V gene has CDR1 SGHRS and CDR2 YFSETQ. CDR3 sequence (DNA): TGCGCCAGCAGCTTGGGGGCCATGGGCAATGAGCAGTTCTTC. Its translation is CASSLGAMGNEQFF.

This clone occurred a few times. CDR3 DNA: TGTGCCACCGAGGGACACCTGGCCTACGAGCAGTACTTC. It encodes CATEGHLAYEQYF. V usage is TRBV6-6 and J usage is TRBJ2-7; perhaps TRBD1 as D (6 bases). V lost 10 bases and J lost 2, with 15 bases in between. The CDR3 consists of 13 residues. Germline CDR1 reads MNHNY; CDR2 reads SVGAGI (reference sequence).

This clone was observed a handful of times. The genes are TRBV5-6 and TRBJ2-7; TRBD2 matches 14 bases. With 1 base clipped from V and 3 bases from J, the junction kept 3 bases outside the gene matches. The CDR3 extends over 16 amino acids. CDR1 and CDR2 from the germline V gene are SGHDT and YYEEEE. CDR3 loop: CASSLPGTSGGYEQYF. In DNA form, the CDR3 reads TGTGCCAGCAGCTTGCCTGGGACTAGCGGGGGCTACGAGCAGTACTTC.

The chain uses TRBV19 and TRBJ1-2; 10 positions match TRBD1. This CDR3 comprises 14 residues. J gave up 4 bases and V 5 bases, and 4 bases lay outside the gene matches. Germline CDR1 LNHDA, CDR2 SQIVND (reference sequence). CDR3 in amino acids: CASSGQGEFYGYTF. Here the CDR3 DNA reads TGTGCCAGTAGTGGACAGGGGGAATTCTATGGCTACACCTTC.

V usage is TRBV5-1 and J usage is TRBJ2-7, with no clear D. Germline V gene data show CDR1 as SGHRS and CDR2 as YFSETQ. Deletions cut 4 bases from V and 3 bases from J, with 8 bases between. This CDR3 comprises 12 residues. This CDR3 is CASSPSYYEQYF. The CDR3 DNA follows: TGCGCCAGCAGCCCCTCCTACTACGAGCAGTACTTC. The whole variable domain, remainder taken from reference TRBV5-1 and TRBJ2-7, is KAGVTQTPRYLIKTRGQQVTLSCSPISGHRSVSWYQQTPGQGLQFLFEYFSETQRNKGNFPGRFSGRQFSNSRSEMNVSTLELGDSALYLCASSPSYYEQYFGPGTRLTVT.

Turning to this clone: The junction departs from germline at one end; a sequencing error may be responsible. This sequence joins TRBV7-9 and TRBJ2-2, with 8 bases fitting TRBD2. The CDR3 has 16 residues. Germline V gene sequence: CDR1 SEHNR, CDR2 FQNEAQ (reference sequence). The CDR3 loop reads CSSRIGRGPNTGELFF. In nucleotides, the CDR3 is TGTTCCAGCAGAATCGGGAGGGGCCCGAACACCGGGGAGCTGTTTTTT.

V is TRBV30 and J is TRBJ1-1; 7 bases agree with TRBD1. The V gene's germline CDR1 is GTSNPN and CDR2 SVGIG (reference sequence). The V segment lost 5 bases and the J segment 2 bases; nucleotides outside the gene matches: 8. This CDR3 spans 14 amino acids. In nucleotides, the CDR3 is TGTGCCTGGGTGTTCGACAGGGTTAACACTGAAGCTTTCTTT. Its translation: CAWVFDRVNTEAFF.

On this clone: Within the sample, other DNA sequences also encode this same CDR3. V usage is TRBV29-1 and J usage is TRBJ1-4; the D gene is possibly TRBD1 (5 bases). CDR3 length: 16 amino acids. Deletions cut 4 bases from V and 0 bases from J, with 15 bases between. From germline, CDR1 is SQVTM and CDR2 ANQGSEA. The CDR3, as DNA: TGCAGCGTTGCCGTCGGGGGACCCGCAACTAATGAAAAACTGTTTTTT. It is translated as CSVAVGGPATNEKLFF.

The gene calls are TRBV6-1 and TRBJ2-3; D remains ambiguous. V lost 4 bases, J lost 5 bases, and 7 bases lay in between. In germline, CDR1 is MNHNS, CDR2 SASEGT. The CDR3 length is 12 residues. In DNA, the CDR3 is TGTGCCAGCAGTGTTGAGCGAGATACGCAGTATTTT. It encodes CASSVERDTQYF.

The chain joins TRBV30 to TRBJ2-7; no firm D call. Germline loops: CDR1 GTSNPN, CDR2 SVGIG (reference sequence). The V end lost 0 bases, the J end lost 7 bases, and 10 bases lay between the germline ends. This CDR3 contains 12 residues. CDR3 residues: CAWSVRPGEQYF. CDR3 nucleotide sequence: TGTGCCTGGAGTGTCCGCCCGGGTGAGCAGTACTTC.

The rearrangement joins TRBV7-2 to TRBJ1-2, with D unclear. The CDR3 has 13 residues. V lost 5 bases and J lost 1, with 8 bases in between. Germline loops: CDR1 SGHTA, CDR2 FQGNSA. As DNA, the CDR3 is TGTGCCAGCAGCCTAACAGATAACTATGGCTACACCTTC. Translated, it gives CASSLTDNYGYTF. Looking up the rest from reference TRBV7-2 and TRBJ1-2 gives the full variable domain: GAGVSQSPSNKVTEKGKDVELRCDPISGHTALYWYRQSLGQGLEFLIYFQGNSAPDKSGLPSDRFSAERTGGSVSTLTIQRTQQEDSAVYLCASSLTDNYGYTFGSGTRLTVV.

The gene calls are TRBV10-3 and TRBJ1-3; the D gene is possibly TRBD1 (6 bases). This CDR3 has 15 residues. The germline V gene encodes CDR1 ENHRY and CDR2 SYGVKD. V lost 3 bases and J 0 bases, leaving 9 bases between the germline ends. CDR3 sequence: CAISEQGFSGNTIYF. CDR3 sequence (DNA): TGTGCCATCAGTGAACAGGGCTTCTCTGGAAACACCATATATTTT.

This chain connects TRBV19 to TRBJ1-4; TRBD1 agrees at 8 bases. The CDR3 sequence is 17 residues long. V shed 3 bases and J 11 bases; nucleotides not matched to a gene: 17. Germline V lookup: CDR1 LNHDA, CDR2 SQIVND (reference sequence). CDR3 nucleotides: TGTGCCAGTAGTATCCCCCTACGACCGGGACAGGATTGGAAACTGTTTTTT. As protein: CASSIPLRPGQDWKLFF. The variable domain in full, with the rest retrieved from reference TRBV19 and TRBJ1-4, is DGGITQSPKYLFRKEGQNVTLSCEQNLNHDAMYWYRQDPGQGLRLIYYSQIVNDFQKGDIAEGYSVSREKKESFPLTVTSAQKNPTAFYLCASSIPLRPGQDWKLFFGSGTQLSVL.

The chain has TRBV2 and TRBJ2-7; 9 bases are shared with TRBD1. The V gene end was trimmed by 6 bases and the J gene end by 2 bases; junction bases not matched to a gene: 5. Germline V gives CDR1 SNHLY, CDR2 FYNNEI. This CDR3 has 14 residues. This CDR3 reads CASSPDRGAYEQYF. The DNA of the CDR3 is TGTGCCAGCAGCCCAGACAGGGGGGCCTACGAGCAGTACTTC.

J is TRBJ2-2 and V is TRBV30; TRBD2 might be the D (6 bases). The germline CDR1 and CDR2 sequences are GTSNPN and SVGIG (reference sequence). The CDR3 extends over 14 amino acids. V lost 5 bases and J lost 2, with 12 bases in between. The CDR3: CAWRTIRNTGELFF. In nucleotides, the CDR3 is TGTGCCTGGCGGACTATCAGAAACACCGGGGAGCTGTTTTTT.

This chain links TRBV27 with TRBJ1-2; D possibly corresponds to TRBD1 (5 bases). Trimming stripped 7 bases from V and 4 bases from J, with 16 bases between. From germline, CDR1 is MNHEY and CDR2 SMNVEV (reference sequence). This CDR3 contains 14 residues. The CDR3 is CASNKWGRGYGYTF. DNA for the CDR3: TGTGCCAGCAACAAATGGGGGAGGGGCTATGGCTACACCTTC.

The V and J genes are TRBV27 and TRBJ2-6; D perhaps matches TRBD1 (5 bases). V was cut by 6 bases and J by 1 base, with 7 bases left in between. The CDR3 totals 14 residues. CDR1 and CDR2 from the germline V gene are MNHEY and SMNVEV (reference sequence). The CDR3 sequence: CASSKGSGANVLTF. The CDR3 bases are TGTGCCAGCAGCAAGGGGTCTGGGGCCAACGTCCTGACTTTC.

As to this clone: It is likely a read error, because the conserved phenylalanine at the end of the CDR3 is missing. V and J are TRBV9 and TRBJ2-7, with 12 nucleotides matching TRBD2. The ends lost 5 bases at V and 4 bases at J; junction bases unmatched: 7. Per germline, CDR1 SGDLS and CDR2 YYNGEE. The CDR3 length is 15 residues. As DNA, the CDR3 is TGTGCCAGCAGTCGTACTAGCGGGGGGCTATACGAGCAGTACCTC. It is translated as CASSRTSGGLYEQYL.